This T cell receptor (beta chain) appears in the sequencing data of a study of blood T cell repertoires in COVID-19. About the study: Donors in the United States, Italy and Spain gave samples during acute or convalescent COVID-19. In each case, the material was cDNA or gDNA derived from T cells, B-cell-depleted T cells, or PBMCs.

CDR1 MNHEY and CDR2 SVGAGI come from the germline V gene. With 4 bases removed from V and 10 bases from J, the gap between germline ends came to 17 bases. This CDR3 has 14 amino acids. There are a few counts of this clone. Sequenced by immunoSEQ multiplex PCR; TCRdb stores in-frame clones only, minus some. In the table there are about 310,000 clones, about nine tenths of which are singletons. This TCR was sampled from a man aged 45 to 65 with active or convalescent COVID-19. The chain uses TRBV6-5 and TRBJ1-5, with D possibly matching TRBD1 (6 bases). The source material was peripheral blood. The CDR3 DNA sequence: TGTGCCAGCAGTTCCCAGGGGATGTTCAGCCCCCAGCATTTT. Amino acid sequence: CASSSQGMFSPQHF.